The 16 T cell receptor beta chains listed next were all sequenced from one sample in a study of blood T cells in healthy people across ages. A J-beta primer mix and a sample-barcoded 5' primer were used in a second PCR of about 6 to 12 cycles. TCRdb redid the calling of the 5' RACE reads with MiXCR, one entry per CDR3 protein. The table records about 640,000 distinct CDR3 sequences, about 30% of them present only once. What was sequenced was blood. These receptors came from an elderly woman in good health.

The chain carries TRBV4-3 and TRBJ2-1, with no clear D. The germline V gene has CDR1 LGHNA and CDR2 YSLEER. CDR3 length: 15 amino acids. Between the trimmed V and J ends, which lost 1 base and 9 bases, there was a span of 16 bases. CDR3 nucleotide sequence: TGCGCCAGCAGCCAAGTTGGCAGATATCCCGGTGAGCAGTTCTTC. Protein product: CASSQVGRYPGEQFF.

This clonotype occurred many times. The J gene is TRBJ1-1, the V gene TRBV3-1; weak D call: TRBD1 (5 bases). Trimming pared 0 bases from V and 7 bases from J, leaving 6 bases between. The CDR3 spans 12 residues. The germline V gene has CDR1 LGHDT and CDR2 YNNKEL (reference sequence). CDR3 amino acids: CASSQEGHEAFF. The CDR3 DNA is TGTGCCAGCAGCCAAGAGGGGCATGAAGCTTTCTTT.

The sample holds many counts of this clonotype. V and J are TRBV7-2 and TRBJ2-5; 7 nucleotides match TRBD1. This CDR3 is 14 amino acids long. V shed 2 bases and J 3 bases; nucleotides not matched to a gene: 3. Germline-derived CDR1 and CDR2 are SGHTA and FQGNSA. The CDR3 bases are TGTGCCAGCAGCTTAACGGGACAGAAAGAGACCCAGTACTTC. It codes for CASSLTGQKETQYF.

A remark on this clonotype: Germline and junction disagree at one end, which may indicate a read error. This rearrangement joins TRBV2 to TRBJ2-1; D could derive from TRBD1 or TRBD2 (5 bases each). There are 17 residues in the CDR3. Germline CDR1 reads SNHLY; CDR2 reads FYNNEI. This CDR3 is CASSPRGAGRSYSEQFF. The CDR3 bases are TGTGCCAGCAGTCCACGAGGGGCGGGCAGGTCCTACAGTGAGCAGTTCTTC.

This clonotype has at least ten counts. The genes are TRBV6-5 and TRBJ2-5, with TRBD1 as a possible D gene (6 bases). CDR1 is MNHEY and CDR2 is SVGAGI in the germline V gene. The CDR3 consists of 15 residues. Trimming shortened V by 2 bases and J by 4 bases, and 14 bases separated the two germline ends. CDR3 protein: CASSYRGKLVETQYF. CDR3 nucleotide sequence: TGTGCCAGCAGTTACAGGGGGAAACTTGTAGAGACCCAGTACTTC.

This clonotype has more than one count but fewer than ten. This sequence may be a read error, since a much larger clone differs from it by one base. The V and J genes are TRBV7-2 and TRBJ2-7; no reliable D call. The end of the DNA fits TRBJ2-5 better, so the J call may be wrong. The length of the CDR3 is 11 residues. Per the germline V gene, CDR1 is SGHTA and CDR2 is FQGNSA. Here the CDR3 reads CASSLRATQYF. The DNA for the CDR3 is TGTGCCAGCAGCCTCCGAGCGACCCAGTACTTC.

This clonotype was recorded a few times. The chain couples TRBV7-2 to TRBJ2-5, with TRBD2 identical over 9 bases. The germline V gene has CDR1 SGHTA and CDR2 FQGNSA. The CDR3 extends over 16 amino acids. The V and J ends lost 4 bases and 1 base, in that order; junction bases with no gene match: 7. The CDR3 loop is CASSSGGRGGQETQYF. The CDR3 DNA reads TGTGCCAGCAGCTCTGGGGGGCGGGGGGGCCAAGAGACCCAGTACTTC. The full variable domain, rest sourced from reference TRBV7-2 and TRBJ2-5, is GAGVSQSPSNKVTEKGKDVELRCDPISGHTALYWYRQSLGQGLEFLIYFQGNSAPDKSGLPSDRFSAERTGGSVSTLTIQRTQQEDSAVYLCASSSGGRGGQETQYFGPGTRLLVL.

V usage is TRBV2 and J usage is TRBJ2-5; 10 nucleotides agree with TRBD2. The J call is doubtful: the DNA matches TRBJ2-7 better. CDR1 SNHLY and CDR2 FYNNEI come from the germline V gene. This CDR3 has 17 amino acids. DNA of the CDR3: TGTGCCAGCAGTGAAGAGTTAGCGGGGGGTGCCTCCGCCGAGCAGTACTTC. The encoded protein is CASSEELAGGASAEQYF.

This clonotype has more than one count but fewer than ten. This chain joins TRBV12-5 and TRBJ2-1, with 9 bases lining up with TRBD1. CDR1 and CDR2 from the germline V gene are LGHNT and FRNRAP. The V gene end was trimmed by 1 base and the J gene end by 1 base; junction bases not matched to a gene: 5. The CDR3 is 17 amino acids. CDR3 protein: CASGLAQGATSYNEQFF. The CDR3 DNA reads TGTGCTAGTGGTTTGGCACAGGGGGCTACTTCCTACAATGAGCAGTTCTTC.

The table lists this clonotype with many counts. This rearrangement joins TRBV4-1 to TRBJ2-7; maybe TRBD2 (6 bases). CDR3 length: 13 amino acids. V was trimmed by 2 bases and J by 3 bases, leaving 8 bases between them. From germline, CDR1 is MGHRA and CDR2 YSYEKL. The CDR3 is CASSQPGVYEQYF. The CDR3 DNA follows: TGCGCCAGCAGCCAACCGGGAGTCTACGAGCAGTACTTC.

The V and J genes are TRBV13 and TRBJ2-2, with 8 bases fitting TRBD1. Trimming removed 6 bases from V and 7 bases from J; junction bases left unmatched: 16. This CDR3 has 17 amino acids. Germline assignment: CDR1 PRHDT and CDR2 FYEKMQ (reference sequence). The CDR3 DNA reads TGTGCCAGCAGTACGCTAAGTCCCTCAGGGGGCATCGGGGAGCTGTTTTTT. It yields the protein CASSTLSPSGGIGELFF.

The table lists this clonotype with many counts. V is TRBV5-6 and J is TRBJ2-6; D gene ambiguous. The germline V gene has CDR1 SGHDT and CDR2 YYEEEE. The CDR3 loop spans 15 amino acids. Trimming removed 1 base at V and 0 bases at J, with 5 bases between. The CDR3: CASSLRTSGANVLTF. In DNA, the CDR3 is TGTGCCAGCAGCTTGAGAACCTCTGGGGCCAACGTCCTGACTTTC.

The chain carries TRBV20-1 and TRBJ2-1; D is possibly TRBD1 (5 bases). CDR3 length: 14 residues. Germline V gene lookup returns CDR1 DFQATT and CDR2 SNEGSKA (reference sequence). V lost 0 bases and J lost 5, with 11 bases in between. DNA for the CDR3: TGCAGTGCTAGAGATCTCTTCAGGGACAATGAGCAGTTCTTC. The encoded protein is CSARDLFRDNEQFF.

This clonotype has only a few counts. This sequence joins TRBV30 and TRBJ1-5, with D unclear. V was cut by 2 bases and J by 2 bases, with 7 bases left in between. Germline CDR1 is GTSNPN and CDR2 is SVGIG (reference sequence). This CDR3 is built from 13 residues. The CDR3 DNA sequence: TGTGCCTGGAGTTTCGGGGGCAATCAGCCCCAGCATTTT. This codes for CAWSFGGNQPQHF. The full variable domain, in which reference TRBV30 and TRBJ1-5 provide the parts outside the CDR3, is SQTIHQWPATLVQPVGSPLSLECTVEGTSNPNLYWYRQAAGRGLQLLFYSVGIGQISSEVPQNLSASRPQDRQFILSSKKLLLSDSGFYLCAWSFGGNQPQHFGDGTRLSIL.

This clonotype has more than one count but fewer than ten. A read error is possible here, since a much larger clone lies one base away. The chain links TRBV12-3 or TRBV12-4 to TRBJ2-7; D perhaps matches TRBD1 (6 bases). CDR3 length: 14 amino acids. V dropped 7 bases and J dropped 7 bases, with 20 bases sitting between them. The CDR3 here is CASTSTGPSNEQYF. DNA of the CDR3: TGTGCCAGCACCTCGACAGGTCCCAGCAATGAGCAGTACTTC.

The V call is TRBV6-6, the J call TRBJ2-2; no reliable D call. Trimming shortened V by 6 bases and J by 5 bases, and 10 bases separated the two germline ends. This CDR3 comprises 13 residues. Germline loops: CDR1 MNHNY, CDR2 SVGAGI (reference sequence). For the CDR3, the DNA is TGTGCCAGCAGGGTTATAGAAACCGGGGAGCTGTTTTTT. This gives the protein CASRVIETGELFF.